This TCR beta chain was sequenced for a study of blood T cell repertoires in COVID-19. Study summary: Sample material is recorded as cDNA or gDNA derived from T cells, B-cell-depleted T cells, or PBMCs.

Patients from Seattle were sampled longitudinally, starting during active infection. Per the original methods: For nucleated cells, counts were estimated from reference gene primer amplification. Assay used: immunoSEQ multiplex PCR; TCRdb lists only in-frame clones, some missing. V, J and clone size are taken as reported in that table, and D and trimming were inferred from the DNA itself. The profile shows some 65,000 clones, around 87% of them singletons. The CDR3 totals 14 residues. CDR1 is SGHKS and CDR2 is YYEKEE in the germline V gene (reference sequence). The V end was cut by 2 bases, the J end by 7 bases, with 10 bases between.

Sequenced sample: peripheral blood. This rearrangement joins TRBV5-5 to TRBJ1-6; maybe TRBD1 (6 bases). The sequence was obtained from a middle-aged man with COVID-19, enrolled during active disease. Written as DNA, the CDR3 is TGTGCCAGCAGCTTAGAGGACAGAAATTCACCCCTCCACTTT. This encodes CASSLEDRNSPLHF.